These 15 T cell receptor beta chains were sequenced from one sample in a study of blood T cells in healthy people across ages (dated by TCRdb to between 2015 and 2017). Library method: 5' RACE. Sequencing used an Illumina HiSeq 2500. A second PCR of roughly 6 to 12 cycles was run with a J-beta primer mix and a sample-barcoded 5' primer. TCRdb took the public reads, trimmed them with fastp at Q25, ran MiXCR for clone calling and kept in-frame beta chains. Here each entry gathers all rows of one CDR3 protein and keeps the most common genes and DNA. In this sample the table shows hundreds of thousands of distinct CDR3 sequences, about 28% of which occur a single time. Of the sample, 15% to 20% is held by the ten largest clones. The sample comprised blood. The source of these receptors is a woman aged 80 or over in good health.

This chain joins TRBV2 and TRBJ2-3; 9 positions match TRBD1. The J segment lost 2 bases and the V segment lost 8 bases, leaving 14 bases of the junction unmatched. CDR1 is SNHLY and CDR2 is FYNNEI in the germline V gene. The CDR3 sequence is 17 residues long. The CDR3 is CASGRGTGTGITDTQYF. CDR3 nucleotides: TGTGCCAGCGGGAGAGGAACCGGGACAGGGATCACAGATACGCAGTATTTT.

The table lists this clonotype with many counts. The gene calls are TRBV11-2 and TRBJ2-3; 7 bases fit TRBD1. V shed 5 bases, J shed 3 bases, and the junction held 11 bases outside the gene matches. Germline lookup yields CDR1 SGHAT and CDR2 FQNNGV. The CDR3 sequence is 16 residues long. The CDR3 here is CASSGRTGFWTDTQYF. The DNA of the CDR3 is TGTGCCAGCAGCGGACGGACAGGTTTCTGGACAGATACGCAGTATTTT.

The table lists this clonotype with many counts. The chain recombines TRBV18 with TRBJ2-5; D is undetermined. The germline gives CDR1 KGHSH, CDR2 LQKENI. CDR3 length: 14 amino acids. V dropped 2 bases and J dropped 5 bases, with 12 bases sitting between them. The CDR3 is CASSPVGSKETQYF. The CDR3, as DNA: TGTGCCAGCTCACCAGTGGGGTCTAAGGAGACCCAGTACTTC.

The rearrangement joins TRBV7-9 to TRBJ1-4; D might be TRBD1 (5 bases). Trimming shortened V by 5 bases and J by 4 bases, and 14 bases separated the two germline ends. This CDR3 has 15 residues. CDR1 is SEHNR, CDR2 FQNEAQ, per germline (reference sequence). The chain's CDR3 is CASSLGGAHNEKLFF. The CDR3 bases are TGTGCCAGCAGCCTGGGCGGGGCACATAATGAAAAACTGTTTTTT.

Ten or more counts support this clonotype. The V call is TRBV7-2, the J call TRBJ2-6; D is perhaps TRBD1 (6 bases). Trimming left V 3 bases short and J 2 bases short, with 11 bases between. Germline V gene data show CDR1 as SGHTA and CDR2 as FQGNSA. The CDR3 contains 16 residues. CDR3 in DNA: TGTGCCAGCAGCTTTAGGGGGTCTGCTGGGGCCAACGTCCTGACTTTC. Encoded protein: CASSFRGSAGANVLTF.

As for this clonotype: A read error is possible here, since a much larger clone lies one base away. This chain uses TRBV20-1 with TRBJ2-7; 9 bases map to TRBD2. Germline values: CDR1 DFQATT, CDR2 SNEGSKA (reference sequence). The CDR3 spans 12 residues. Trimming at V came to 5 bases and at J to 12 bases, leaving 11 bases not matched to a gene. DNA of the CDR3: TGCAGTGCTCGGACTAGCGTAGAGACCCTGTACTTC. Amino acid sequence: CSARTSVETLYF.

This clonotype was observed at least ten times. The genes are TRBV4-1 and TRBJ2-7, with D uncertain. CDR1 and CDR2 (germline): MGHRA, YSYEKL. The CDR3 length is 12 residues. V was shortened by 9 bases and J by 1 base, with 10 bases between the two germline ends. The CDR3 coding sequence is TGCGCCAGGACCTCAGAATCCTACGAGCAGTACTTC. It specifies CARTSESYEQYF.

This clonotype was seen a handful of times. V and J are TRBV20-1 and TRBJ2-5; TRBD2 agrees at 9 bases. The length of the CDR3 is 15 residues. The germline CDR1 and CDR2 sequences are DFQATT and SNEGSKA (reference sequence). Germline trimming cut 0 bases from V and 11 bases from J; bases unmatched to any gene: 13. The CDR3 DNA follows: TGCAGTGCTAGAGAAGGAGGACTAGCGACCAATGAGCAGTACTTC. Protein sequence: CSAREGGLATNEQYF.

The rearrangement joins TRBV19 to TRBJ2-2, with 8 bases fitting TRBD1. This CDR3 comprises 18 residues. Per germline, CDR1 LNHDA and CDR2 SQIVND (reference sequence). J gave up 2 bases and V 6 bases, and 14 bases lay outside the gene matches. The CDR3 region has the DNA TGTGCCAGTAGCTTACAGGGGGGATGGGGGATAAACACCGGGGAGCTGTTTTTT. It encodes CASSLQGGWGINTGELFF.

This clonotype was counted many times. V and J are TRBV15 and TRBJ2-3; a weak D match, TRBD2 (6 bases). Looked up from germline, CDR1 is LNHNV and CDR2 is YYDKDF (reference sequence). V gave up 2 bases and J gave up 2 bases, with 11 bases separating them. The CDR3 is made up of 15 amino acids. The CDR3 DNA is TGTGCCACCAGCAGACACGGGGGAAACACAGATACGCAGTATTTT. Amino acids: CATSRHGGNTDTQYF.

The sample holds many counts of this clonotype. The chain couples TRBV12-3 or TRBV12-4 to TRBJ2-5; 10 nucleotides align to TRBD1. The CDR3 totals 16 residues. V lost 4 bases and J lost 5; bases outside the gene matches: 10. The CDR3 loop is CASSWTGGYLGETQYF. The CDR3 coding sequence is TGTGCCAGCAGTTGGACAGGGGGATATTTGGGGGAGACCCAGTACTTC.

This clonotype has at least ten counts. The chain is built from TRBV7-9 and TRBJ2-1; weak D call: TRBD1 (6 bases). Per the germline V gene, CDR1 is SEHNR and CDR2 is FQNEAQ (reference sequence). The V end was cut by 1 base, the J end by 1 base, with 17 bases between. The CDR3 extends over 18 amino acids. The CDR3 spells CASSLEVLQGMSYNEQFF. The CDR3 DNA sequence: TGTGCCAGCAGCTTAGAAGTTTTGCAGGGGATGTCCTACAATGAGCAGTTCTTC. Full variable domain (remainder filled in from reference TRBV7-9 and TRBJ2-1): DTGVSQNPRHKITKRGQNVTFRCDPISEHNRLYWYRQTLGQGPEFLTYFQNEAQLEKSRLLSDRFSAERPKGSFSTLEIQRTEQGDSAMYLCASSLEVLQGMSYNEQFFGPGTRLTVL.

The rearrangement uses TRBV6-5 and TRBJ2-5, with a tentative D call TRBD2 (6 bases). The CDR3 sequence is 13 residues long. Looked up from germline, CDR1 is MNHEY and CDR2 is SVGAGI. V lost 6 bases and J lost 5, with 13 bases in between. In DNA, the CDR3 is TGTGCCAGCAGACCCCCGGGGGTGGAGACCCAGTACTTC. Encoded protein: CASRPPGVETQYF.

Turning to this clonotype: At one end, the junction sequence differs from germline, possibly due to a read error. The rearrangement uses TRBV7-2 and TRBJ2-5; 7 bases fit TRBD2. Germline loops: CDR1 SGHTA, CDR2 FQGNSA. This CDR3 is built from 16 residues. In DNA form, the CDR3 reads TGTGCCAGCAGCCCAAGGCCCGGGGGGAGGCAAGAGACCCGGTACTTC. Its protein is CASSPRPGGRQETRYF.

The genes are TRBV4-2 and TRBJ2-5; D is possibly TRBD2 (7 bases). The CDR3 runs 16 residues. The germline V gene has CDR1 LGHNA and CDR2 YNFKEQ. The V gene lost 0 bases and the J gene lost 4 bases, with 15 bases spanning the gap. In nucleotides, the CDR3 is TGTGCCAGCAGCCAAGATTCAGGCGGGGGCTCAGAGACCCAGTACTTC. This translates into CASSQDSGGGSETQYF.